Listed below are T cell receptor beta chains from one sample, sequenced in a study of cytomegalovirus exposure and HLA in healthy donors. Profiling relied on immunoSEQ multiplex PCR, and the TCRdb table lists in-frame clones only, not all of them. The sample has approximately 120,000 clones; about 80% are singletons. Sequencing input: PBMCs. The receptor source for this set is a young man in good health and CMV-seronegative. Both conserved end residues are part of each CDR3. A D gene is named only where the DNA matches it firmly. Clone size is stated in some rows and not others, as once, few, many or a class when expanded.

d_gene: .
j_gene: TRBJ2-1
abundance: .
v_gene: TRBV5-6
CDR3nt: TGTGCCAGCTCACGACAGGTGTACAATGAGCAGTTCTTC
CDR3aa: CASSRQVYNEQFF

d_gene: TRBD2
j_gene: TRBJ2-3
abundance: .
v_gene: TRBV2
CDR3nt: TGTGCCAGCAGGGTAGCGGGGGGGGACACAGATACGCAGTATTTT
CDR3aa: CASRVAGGDTDTQYF

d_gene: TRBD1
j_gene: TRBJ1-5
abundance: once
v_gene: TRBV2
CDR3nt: TGTGCCAGCACCGGAGGGACAGGGGGCGCGACGGGACAGCCCCAGCATTTT
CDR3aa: CASTGGTGGATGQPQHF

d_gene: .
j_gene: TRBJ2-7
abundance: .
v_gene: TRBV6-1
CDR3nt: TGTGCCAGCAAGTTCGGGGACTACGAGCAGTACTTC
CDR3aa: CASKFGDYEQYF

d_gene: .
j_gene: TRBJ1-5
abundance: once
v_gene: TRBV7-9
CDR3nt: TGTGCCAGCAGCCCTCGGACAGCTAGCAATCAGCCCCAGCATTTT
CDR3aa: CASSPRTASNQPQHF

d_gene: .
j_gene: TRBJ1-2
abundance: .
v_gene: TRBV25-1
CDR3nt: TGTGCCAGCAGTGAAAGGGTTGGGGCAGGGGATGGCTACACCTTC
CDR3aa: CASSERVGAGDGYTF

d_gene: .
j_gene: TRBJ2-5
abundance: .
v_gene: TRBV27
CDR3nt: TGTGCCAGCAGTTTATGGGGGCCTAGCGAGACCCAGTACTTC
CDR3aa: CASSLWGPSETQYF

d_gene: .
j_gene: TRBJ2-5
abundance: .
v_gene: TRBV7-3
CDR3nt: TGTGCCAGCAGCTTAGGAATAGGGGGAAAAGAGACCCAGTACTTC
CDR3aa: CASSLGIGGKETQYF

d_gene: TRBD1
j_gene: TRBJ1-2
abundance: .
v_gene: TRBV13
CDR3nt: TGTGCCAGCAGCTTAGGCCAGGGACAGGGGGCGCTGGCTAACTATGGCTACACCTTC
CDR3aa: CASSLGQGQGALANYGYTF

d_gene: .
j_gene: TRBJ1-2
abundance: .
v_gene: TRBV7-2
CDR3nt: TGTGCCAGCAGCTTAGCGCAGGGCGGGGCCTATGGCTACACCTTC
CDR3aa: CASSLAQGGAYGYTF

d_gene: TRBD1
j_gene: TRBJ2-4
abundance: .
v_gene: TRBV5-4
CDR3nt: TGTGCCAGCAGTCCGGACAGGCCCCTCAAAAACATTCAGTACTTC
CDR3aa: CASSPDRPLKNIQYF

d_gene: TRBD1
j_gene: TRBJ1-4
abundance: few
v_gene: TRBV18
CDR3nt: TGTGCCAGCTCATCGGGCAGGGGGCCGAGTGAAAAACTGTTTTTT
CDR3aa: CASSSGRGPSEKLFF

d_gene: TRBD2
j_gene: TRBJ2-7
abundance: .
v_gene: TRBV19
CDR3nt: TGTGCCAGTAAGCCCCTAGCGGGGACGGGCGAGCAGTACTTC
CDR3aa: CASKPLAGTGEQYF

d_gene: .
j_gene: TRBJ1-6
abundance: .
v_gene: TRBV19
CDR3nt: TGTGCCAGTAGTACCCTCCGGGATTCACCCCTCCACTTT
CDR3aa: CASSTLRDSPLHF

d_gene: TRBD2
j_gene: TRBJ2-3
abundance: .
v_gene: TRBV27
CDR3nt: TGTGCCAGCAGCGCGGGGGGACGCACAGATACGCAGTATTTT
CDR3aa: CASSAGGRTDTQYF

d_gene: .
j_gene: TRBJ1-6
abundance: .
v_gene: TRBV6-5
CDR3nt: TGTGCCAGCAGTTACGCCAGGGGCTATAATTCACCCCTCCACTTT
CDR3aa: CASSYARGYNSPLHF

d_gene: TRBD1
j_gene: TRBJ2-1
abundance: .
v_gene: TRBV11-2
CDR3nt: TGTGCCAGCAGCTTAAAACGGACAGGGATAGGGAATGAGCAGTTCTTC
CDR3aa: CASSLKRTGIGNEQFF

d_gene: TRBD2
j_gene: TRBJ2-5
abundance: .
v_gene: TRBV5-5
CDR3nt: TGTGCCAGCAGCCCCGGACTAGCGGAGGGGACCCAGTACTTC
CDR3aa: CASSPGLAEGTQYF

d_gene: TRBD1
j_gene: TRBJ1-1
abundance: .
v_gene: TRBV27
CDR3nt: TGTGCCAGCAGTACGTCAGCGGGACAGGGTATAGAAGCTTTCTTT
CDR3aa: CASSTSAGQGIEAFF

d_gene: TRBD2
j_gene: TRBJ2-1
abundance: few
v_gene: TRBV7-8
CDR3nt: TGTGCCAGCAGCCCGAGACTAGCGGGGGGTTACAATGAGCAGTTCTTC
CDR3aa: CASSPRLAGGYNEQFF

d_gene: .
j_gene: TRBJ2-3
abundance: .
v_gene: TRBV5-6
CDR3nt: TGTGCCAGCAGCCCCGGTGGAGATACGCAGTATTTT
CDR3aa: CASSPGGDTQYF

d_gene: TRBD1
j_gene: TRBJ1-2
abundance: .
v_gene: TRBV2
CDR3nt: TGTGCCAGCACGACAGGGGTAGGGGGGGGCTACACCTTC
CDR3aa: CASTTGVGGGYTF